What follows are 28 T cell receptor beta chains derived from one specimen sequenced in a study of TIL therapy for anti-PD-1-resistant metastatic lung cancer. Time point meaning: pre-treatment sample, taken before nivolumab and TIL therapy. This was the immunoSEQ v3 assay. Libraries were prepared by immunoSEQ multiplex PCR; TCRdb keeps only in-frame clonotypes and omits some of them. The sample lists tens of thousands of clones, around 85% seen once, with around 5% in the top ten. Sequenced here: blood, sampled at baseline. All receptors come from a person aged 25-79 years with non-small cell lung cancer.

This sequence joins TRBV19 and TRBJ2-4; 12 bases are a match to TRBD2. J was trimmed by 6 bases and V by 5 bases; bases with no gene match: 5. CDR3 length: 15 amino acids. Per the germline V gene, CDR1 is LNHDA and CDR2 is SQIVND (reference sequence). The CDR3 coding sequence is TGTGCCAGTAGTCTAGCGGGAGGGGGGCGAAACATTCAGTACTTC. It encodes CASSLAGGGRNIQYF.

This chain links TRBV30 with TRBJ2-7; no clear D gene. Germline V gene sequence: CDR1 GTSNPN, CDR2 SVGIG (reference sequence). This CDR3 spans 11 amino acids. V lost 3 bases, J lost 6 bases, and 9 bases lay in between. CDR3 DNA sequence: TGTGCCTGGAGCCCACAGCGCGAGCAGTACTTC. It specifies CAWSPQREQYF. Full variable domain (missing parts from reference TRBV30 and TRBJ2-7): SQTIHQWPATLVQPVGSPLSLECTVEGTSNPNLYWYRQAAGRGLQLLFYSVGIGQISSEVPQNLSASRPQDRQFILSSKKLLLSDSGFYLCAWSPQREQYFGPGTRLTVT.

V and J are TRBV11-3 and TRBJ2-3; D is tentatively TRBD1 or TRBD2 (5 bases each). V shed 5 bases and J shed 2 bases, with 14 bases lying between them. CDR1 and CDR2 from the germline V gene are SGHNT and YENEEA. This CDR3 has 15 amino acids. The CDR3 spells CASSPGTRDTDTQYF. The CDR3 region has the DNA TGTGCCAGCAGCCCCGGGACGAGAGACACAGATACGCAGTATTTT.

This sequence joins TRBV10-3 and TRBJ1-2; 7 positions agree with TRBD1. Germline V gene data show CDR1 as ENHRY and CDR2 as SYGVKD. V lost 0 bases to trimming and J lost 6 bases; unmatched junction nucleotides: 4. This CDR3 has 14 amino acids. The CDR3 nucleotides are TGTGCCATCAGTGAGTCAGGGACAGCCCATGGCTACACCTTC. Amino acid sequence: CAISESGTAHGYTF.

The V gene is TRBV7-9, the J gene TRBJ2-7; D gene unclear. With 4 bases removed from V and 3 bases from J, the gap between germline ends came to 4 bases. CDR3 length: 11 residues. CDR1 SEHNR and CDR2 FQNEAQ come from the germline V gene (reference sequence). For the CDR3, the DNA is TGTGCCAGCAGCTCTCTCTACGAGCAGTACTTC. Translating it yields CASSSLYEQYF. The complete variable domain, with remaining parts taken from reference TRBV7-9 and TRBJ2-7, reads DTGVSQNPRHKITKRGQNVTFRCDPISEHNRLYWYRQTLGQGPEFLTYFQNEAQLEKSRLLSDRFSAERPKGSFSTLEIQRTEQGDSAMYLCASSSLYEQYFGPGTRLTVT.

As DNA, the CDR3 is TGTGCCAGCAGCTATCCGAGCGGCACAATATATGGCTACACCTTC. Amino acid sequence: CASSYPSGTIYGYTF. The chain is built from TRBV28 and TRBJ1-2; D is ambiguous. CDR3 size: 15 residues. V lost 6 bases and J lost 5, with 19 bases in between. CDR1 is MDHEN, CDR2 SYDVKM, per germline.

This clone was counted a few times. J is TRBJ1-5 and V is TRBV10-3; TRBD1 matches at 7 bases. CDR3 length equals 15 residues. The V gene's germline CDR1 is ENHRY and CDR2 SYGVKD. The V segment lost 2 bases and the J segment 6 bases; nucleotides outside the gene matches: 7. CDR3 nucleotide sequence: TGTGCCATCAGTGAGGGACAGGACGGGGCTCAGCCCCAGCATTTT. Its protein is CAISEGQDGAQPQHF.

The genes are TRBV5-5 and TRBJ2-1, with 8 bases that match TRBD2. Trimming removed 4 bases from V and 4 bases from J; junction bases left unmatched: 10. Germline V gene sequence: CDR1 SGHKS, CDR2 YYEKEE (reference sequence). This CDR3 spans 16 amino acids. CDR3: CASSPVGGAWYNEQFF. The CDR3 DNA is TGTGCCAGCAGCCCAGTCGGGGGGGCGTGGTACAATGAGCAGTTCTTC. The full variable domain, completed using reference TRBV5-5 and TRBJ2-1, is DAGVTQSPTHLIKTRGQQVTLRCSPISGHKSVSWYQQVLGQGPQFIFQYYEKEERGRGNFPDRFSARQFPNYSSELNVNALLLGDSALYLCASSPVGGAWYNEQFFGPGTRLTVL.

The chain is built from TRBV6-2 or TRBV6-3 and TRBJ1-1; 11 nucleotides agree with TRBD1. In germline, CDR1 is MNHEY, CDR2 SVGEGT. Germline trimming cut 4 bases from V and 5 bases from J; bases unmatched to any gene: 3. This CDR3 contains 14 residues. The CDR3 DNA reads as TGTGCCAGCAGTTTCGGACAGGGGGCGACTGAAGCTTTCTTT. It specifies CASSFGQGATEAFF.

CDR3 amino acids: CASSYPETGTGELFF. The CDR3 DNA sequence: TGTGCCAGCAGTTACCCCGAGACAGGGACCGGGGAGCTGTTTTTT. The genes are TRBV6-2 or TRBV6-3 and TRBJ2-2, with TRBD1 matching 7 bases. Trimming took 2 bases from V and 5 from J; bases not matched to a gene: 5. Germline-derived CDR1 and CDR2 are MNHEY and SVGEGT. The CDR3 extends over 15 amino acids.

This clone appeared a single time. V gene TRBV4-1 combines with J gene TRBJ2-1, with TRBD1 as a possible D gene (5 bases). This CDR3 has 15 amino acids. The germline CDR1 and CDR2 sequences are MGHRA and YSYEKL. The ends were cut back, 0 bases at V and 3 bases at J, with 9 bases in the middle. The CDR3: CASSQDQGNYNEQFF. The CDR3 nucleotides are TGCGCCAGCAGCCAAGATCAGGGTAACTACAATGAGCAGTTCTTC.

This clone has more than one count but fewer than ten. The CDR3 DNA sequence: TGTGCCATCAGTGAGAGTATGAACACTGAAGCTTTCTTT. Amino acid sequence: CAISESMNTEAFF. The chain couples TRBV10-3 to TRBJ1-1; no clear D. The CDR3 contains 13 residues. Germline lookup yields CDR1 ENHRY and CDR2 SYGVKD. Trimming stripped 2 bases from V and 0 bases from J, with 4 bases between.

This chain joins TRBV18 and TRBJ2-1, with D perhaps TRBD1 or TRBD2 (6 bases each). The CDR3 runs 16 residues. Trimming pared 3 bases from V and 6 bases from J, leaving 18 bases between. Germline V gives CDR1 KGHSH, CDR2 LQKENI. CDR3 loop: CASSPTGGGGPNEQFF. DNA of the CDR3: TGTGCCAGCTCACCCACCGGTGGAGGGGGACCCAATGAGCAGTTCTTC.

The chain uses TRBV9 and TRBJ2-1; 8 nucleotides agree with TRBD2. The junction had 16 bases not matched to a gene; V was cut back by 0 bases and J by 5 bases. CDR1 and CDR2 from the germline V gene are SGDLS and YYNGEE. The CDR3 loop spans 19 amino acids. Here the CDR3 DNA reads TGTGCCAGCAGCGTAGGACTATACGAGAGAGCGGGGGCGGACAATGAGCAGTTCTTC. Its translation: CASSVGLYERAGADNEQFF.

The count of this clone is one. The chain is built from TRBV5-4 and TRBJ1-3, with unresolved D. The CDR3 sequence is 15 residues long. Germline CDR1 reads SGHNT; CDR2 reads YYREEE (reference sequence). The germline V and J ends were trimmed by 0 bases and 0 bases, with 7 bases remaining between them. Written as DNA, the CDR3 is TGTGCCAGCAGCTTGGGGGGTAACTCTGGAAACACCATATATTTT. Encoded protein: CASSLGGNSGNTIYF. Using reference TRBV5-4 and TRBJ1-3 for the parts outside the CDR3, the full variable domain is ETGVTQSPTHLIKTRGQQVTLRCSSQSGHNTVSWYQQALGQGPQFIFQYYREEENGRGNFPPRFSGLQFPNYSSELNVNALELDDSALYLCASSLGGNSGNTIYFGEGSWLTVV.

V gene TRBV7-3 combines with J gene TRBJ2-1; the D gene is possibly TRBD1 (5 bases). Germline-derived CDR1 and CDR2 are SGHTA and FQGTGA. V shed 2 bases and J shed 7 bases, with 9 bases lying between them. CDR3 length: 13 amino acids. The CDR3 DNA follows: TGTGCCAGCAGCTTAGCTCAGGGAAATGAGCAGTTCTTC. It encodes CASSLAQGNEQFF. Supplemented by reference TRBV7-3 and TRBJ2-1, the full variable domain reads GAGVSQTPSNKVTEKGKYVELRCDPISGHTALYWYRQSLGQGPEFLIYFQGTGAADDSGLPNDRFFAVRPEGSVSTLKIQRTERGDSAVYLCASSLAQGNEQFFGPGTRLTVL.

This clone was observed a single time. The chain links TRBV16 to TRBJ1-4; TRBD1 might be the D (6 bases). The CDR3 is 17 residues long. The V end lost 4 bases, the J end lost 5 bases, and 20 bases lay between the germline ends. Germline-derived CDR1 and CDR2 are KGHSY and FQNENV. The CDR3 coding sequence is TGTGCCAGCAGCCGCAGGTCGAACAGGGCTGGAAATGAAAAACTGTTTTTT. Its translation: CASSRRSNRAGNEKLFF.

The chain joins TRBV19 to TRBJ1-4; D gene unclear. Per germline, CDR1 LNHDA and CDR2 SQIVND (reference sequence). The CDR3 consists of 14 residues. The V end lost 1 base, the J end lost 5 bases, and 8 bases lay between the germline ends. The CDR3 spells CASSIGVTNEKLFF. Written as DNA, the CDR3 is TGTGCCAGTAGTATAGGAGTGACCAATGAAAAACTGTTTTTT.

This clone showed up just once. The chain combines TRBV10-3 with TRBJ1-4; D unclear. This CDR3 has 17 amino acids. The V end was cut by 1 base, the J end by 0 bases, with 12 bases between. CDR1 ENHRY and CDR2 SYGVKD come from the germline V gene. This chain's CDR3 is CAISEFLIQSTNEKLFF. The CDR3 nucleotides read TGTGCCATCAGTGAGTTTCTTATACAGTCAACTAATGAAAAACTGTTTTTT.

The rearrangement links TRBV10-2 to TRBJ2-7; TRBD1 is a possible D gene (7 bases). This CDR3 region has 13 residues. The V end was cut by 4 bases, the J end by 3 bases, with 10 bases between. The germline V gene encodes CDR1 WSHSY and CDR2 SAAADI. The CDR3 spells CASSGQGGYEQYF. CDR3 in DNA: TGCGCCAGCAGTGGTCAGGGGGGCTACGAGCAGTACTTC.

For the CDR3, the DNA is TGCGCCAGCAGCTTGAGGGACACTGAAGCTTTCTTT. The encoded protein is CASSLRDTEAFF. The genes are TRBV5-1 and TRBJ1-1; D unresolved. CDR3 length: 12 residues. The germline V gene encodes CDR1 SGHRS and CDR2 YFSETQ. Trimming left V 1 base short and J 3 bases short, with 4 bases between.

The table lists this clone with a count of one. J is TRBJ2-3 and V is TRBV4-3; D is perhaps TRBD2 (5 bases). The CDR3 consists of 18 residues. V lost 0 bases, J lost 3 bases, and 19 bases lay in between. Germline CDR1 is LGHNA and CDR2 is YSLEER. CDR3 in DNA: TGCGCCAGCAGCCAAGAAATCCTCAATTCGGGATCGACAGATACGCAGTATTTT. The encoded protein is CASSQEILNSGSTDTQYF.

V and J are TRBV6-5 and TRBJ1-1; 10 nucleotides agree with TRBD1. The trim removed 4 bases at V and 4 bases at J, leaving 9 bases unmatched. The CDR3 contains 16 residues. The V gene's germline CDR1 is MNHEY and CDR2 SVGAGI. The CDR3 region has the DNA TGTGCCAGCAGTTTTCGACAGGGGGCGCGGGGCACTGAAGCTTTCTTT. It translates to CASSFRQGARGTEAFF.

This chain connects TRBV27 to TRBJ1-5; no reliable D call. Trimming removed 4 bases at V and 0 bases at J, with 4 bases between. This CDR3 contains 13 residues. The germline V gene has CDR1 MNHEY and CDR2 SMNVEV (reference sequence). The CDR3 DNA follows: TGTGCCAGCAGTTATGGTAGCAATCAGCCCCAGCATTTT. Translating gives CASSYGSNQPQHF.

The V call is TRBV6-4, the J call TRBJ2-2; D is tentatively TRBD1 or TRBD2 (5 bases each). The CDR3 has 14 amino acids. CDR1 and CDR2 from the germline V gene are MRHNA and SNTAGT. Trimming took off 0 bases at V and 4 bases at J, with 6 bases between the two ends. The CDR3 coding sequence is TGTGCCAGCAGTGACTCCGGGACCACCGGGGAGCTGTTTTTT. It yields the protein CASSDSGTTGELFF.

The chain employs TRBV7-2 and TRBJ2-2; D is ambiguous. Germline CDR1 SGHTA, CDR2 FQGNSA. The CDR3 has 15 residues. The V and J ends lost 2 bases and 2 bases respectively, with 9 bases between them. The CDR3, as DNA: TGTGCCAGCAGCTTACGGCTGGGAAACACCGGGGAGCTGTTTTTT. This encodes CASSLRLGNTGELFF.

The chain joins TRBV11-2 to TRBJ2-4, with D possibly matching TRBD1 (5 bases). CDR1 is SGHAT and CDR2 is FQNNGV in the germline V gene. Trimming pared 1 base from V and 1 base from J, leaving 17 bases between. CDR3 length equals 18 residues. CDR3 sequence: CASSLVHQGYAAKNIQYF. CDR3 bases: TGTGCCAGCAGCTTAGTTCATCAGGGATACGCTGCCAAAAACATTCAGTACTTC. Full variable domain (rest looked up from reference TRBV11-2 and TRBJ2-4): EAGVAQSPRYKIIEKRQSVAFWCNPISGHATLYWYQQILGQGPKLLIQFQNNGVVDDSQLPKDRFSAERLKGVDSTLKIQPAKLEDSAVYLCASSLVHQGYAAKNIQYFGAGTRLSVL.

This chain's CDR3 is CASSQDLTDEGKNIQYF. The CDR3 nucleotides are TGCGCCAGCAGCCAAGATCTGACGGACGAAGGCAAAAACATTCAGTACTTC. The V call is TRBV4-3, the J call TRBJ2-4; D is uncertain. V shed 0 bases and J shed 3 bases, with 15 bases lying between them. The length of the CDR3 is 17 residues. Germline V CDR1 and CDR2: LGHNA, YSLEER.